The 29 T cell receptor beta chains below come from one sample, sequenced in a study of CD8 T cells in Susac syndrome. The authors reverse transcribed roughly 0.45 to 1 ug RNA with random hexamers. Each CDR3 protein is one row after TCRdb ran MiXCR on the immunoSEQ multiplex PCR reads. This table has approximately 80,000 distinct CDR3 sequences, 90% to 95% appearing once. Sample: CD8+ T cells from PBMCs. These receptors all come from a human donor with multiple sclerosis.

The chain links TRBV5-1 to TRBJ2-3; 7 bases are shared with TRBD2. Germline V gene data show CDR1 as SGHRS and CDR2 as YFSETQ. The CDR3 runs to 16 residues. J gave up 3 bases and V 7 bases, and 14 bases lay outside the gene matches. The DNA for the CDR3 is TGCGCCAGCTCAAACTTTATGCGGGAGCTTACAGATACGCAGTATTTT. Translated: CASSNFMRELTDTQYF.

This clonotype was observed a few times. The chain combines TRBV28 with TRBJ2-3; D is tentatively TRBD1 or TRBD2 (6 bases each). V shed 7 bases and J shed 5 bases, with 16 bases lying between them. The V gene's germline CDR1 is MDHEN and CDR2 SYDVKM. CDR3 length equals 14 residues. CDR3 DNA: TGTGCCAGCACGGTTAGGGGGGCCATAGATACGCAGTATTTT. Protein: CASTVRGAIDTQYF.

A note on this clonotype: The junction departs from germline at one end; a sequencing error may be responsible. The V gene is TRBV13, the J gene TRBJ2-2; D may be TRBD1 (5 bases). The CDR3 is 14 amino acids. Germline values: CDR1 PRHDT, CDR2 FYEKMQ (reference sequence). CDR3 coding DNA: TGTGCCAGCAGCCTAGGCTTCTGGGGCGAGGAGCTGTTTTTT. As protein: CASSLGFWGEELFF.

The V call is TRBV12-5, the J call TRBJ1-3; the match to TRBD1 covers 7 bases. This CDR3 is built from 16 residues. Per the germline V gene, CDR1 is LGHNT and CDR2 is FRNRAP. After removal of 1 base from V and 4 bases from J, the junction contained 7 bases not matched to a gene. The CDR3 is CASGLATTGSGNTIYF. Here the CDR3 DNA reads TGTGCTAGTGGTTTGGCCACGACAGGGTCCGGAAACACCATATATTTT. Filled out from reference TRBV12-5 and TRBJ1-3, the complete variable domain reads DARVTQTPRHKVTEMGQEVTMRCQPILGHNTVFWYRQTMMQGLELLAYFRNRAPLDDSGMPKDRFSAEMPDATLATLKIQPSEPRDSAVYFCASGLATTGSGNTIYFGEGSWLTVV.

This chain connects TRBV12-3 or TRBV12-4 to TRBJ2-5; 11 nucleotides line up with TRBD2. Germline trimming cut 5 bases from V and 0 bases from J; bases unmatched to any gene: 11. This CDR3 has 18 amino acids. The DNA of the CDR3 is TGTGCCAGCAGTCCGGGACTAGCGGAGAACTCGTACCAAGAGACCCAGTACTTC. Translated: CASSPGLAENSYQETQYF.

In its sample, this clonotype was seen a few times. The rearrangement uses TRBV19 and TRBJ1-1; maybe TRBD1 (5 bases). The CDR3 spans 13 residues. Trimming removed 5 bases from V and 2 bases from J, with 9 bases in between. Germline V lookup: CDR1 LNHDA, CDR2 SQIVND (reference sequence). In DNA form, the CDR3 reads TGTGCCAGTAGTTTTGGGGCCAACACTGAAGCTTTCTTT. It translates to CASSFGANTEAFF.

V usage is TRBV9 and J usage is TRBJ2-1; D perhaps matches TRBD2 (6 bases). The CDR3 is made up of 17 amino acids. Trimming removed 2 bases at V and 0 bases at J, with 15 bases between. The germline V gene has CDR1 SGDLS and CDR2 YYNGEE. CDR3 residues: CASSVSSHGSSYNEQFF. The CDR3 DNA is TGTGCCAGCAGCGTTAGTAGTCACGGGAGCTCCTACAATGAGCAGTTCTTC. Using reference TRBV9 and TRBJ2-1 for the parts outside the CDR3, the full variable domain is DSGVTQTPKHLITATGQRVTLRCSPRSGDLSVYWYQQSLDQGLQFLIQYYNGEERAKGNILERFSAQQFPDLHSELNLSSLELGDSALYFCASSVSSHGSSYNEQFFGPGTRLTVL.

This clonotype was seen a few times. This chain uses TRBV6-5 with TRBJ1-5; D possibly corresponds to TRBD1 (6 bases). The germline V gene has CDR1 MNHEY and CDR2 SVGAGI. V was trimmed by 2 bases and J by 0 bases, leaving 11 bases between them. This CDR3 spans 16 amino acids. CDR3 sequence (DNA): TGTGCCAGCAGTTACAGACAGGTTTATAGCAATCAGCCCCAGCATTTT. As protein: CASSYRQVYSNQPQHF.

V and J are TRBV7-9 and TRBJ2-1, with D possibly matching TRBD1 (6 bases). CDR1 SEHNR and CDR2 FQNEAQ come from the germline V gene (reference sequence). Trimming removed 8 bases at V and 14 bases at J, with 16 bases between. The CDR3 has 11 amino acids. CDR3 DNA: TGTGCCAGCGGGCAGGGGAGAGAGGAGTTCTTC. Amino acid sequence: CASGQGREEFF.

The gene calls are TRBV2 and TRBJ1-5; 7 nucleotides match TRBD1. CDR1 and CDR2 (germline): SNHLY, FYNNEI. The CDR3 has 15 residues. V gave up 7 bases and J gave up 0 bases; unmatched junction bases: 6. CDR3 sequence: CASTWTGDSNQPQHF. CDR3 nucleotides: TGTGCCAGCACCTGGACAGGAGATAGCAATCAGCCCCAGCATTTT.

Remarks on this clonotype: Its ends do not fully match the called genes, so a read error is possible. The chain carries TRBV4-3 and TRBJ2-7; D not resolved. Per the germline V gene, CDR1 is LGHNA and CDR2 is YSLEER. The CDR3 length is 14 residues. The CDR3 is CASGQSMGSYEQYF. CDR3 in DNA: TGCGCCAGCGGCCAGTCCATGGGGTCATACGAGCAGTACTTC.

This clonotype was observed once. The chain uses TRBV2 and TRBJ1-6; tentatively, D is TRBD1 (5 bases). From germline, CDR1 is SNHLY and CDR2 FYNNEI. The CDR3 length is 10 residues. Trimming shortened V by 6 bases and J by 17 bases, and 11 bases separated the two germline ends. The CDR3 DNA is TGTGCCAGCAGCGGGACCCGCGTCCACTTT. Protein: CASSGTRVHF.

The chain combines TRBV25-1 with TRBJ2-1; no firm D call. Germline V gene data show CDR1 as MGHDK and CDR2 as SYGVNS. The CDR3 contains 15 residues. V shed 3 bases and J shed 1 base, with 10 bases lying between them. For the CDR3, the DNA is TGTGCCAGCAGTGACGTTGACGCTTCCTACAATGAGCAGTTCTTC. Translated, it gives CASSDVDASYNEQFF.

The chain combines TRBV7-8 with TRBJ2-7; possibly TRBD2 for D (5 bases). Germline V lookup: CDR1 SGHVS, CDR2 FQNEAQ. The CDR3 loop spans 13 amino acids. With 8 bases removed from V and 2 bases from J, the gap between germline ends came to 13 bases. In DNA form, the CDR3 reads TGTGCCAGCGCAGGAGGTAGCACCTACGAGCAGTACTTC. Encoded protein: CASAGGSTYEQYF.

The J gene is TRBJ1-1, the V gene TRBV2; D gene ambiguous. Germline-derived CDR1 and CDR2 are SNHLY and FYNNEI. The CDR3 has 12 amino acids. Trimming took off 1 base at V and 3 bases at J, with 3 bases between the two ends. CDR3 DNA sequence: TGTGCCAGCAGTGAAGGTGACACTGAAGCTTTCTTT. It codes for CASSEGDTEAFF.

This chain uses TRBV13 with TRBJ2-7; TRBD2 matches at 8 bases. This CDR3 has 16 amino acids. The V segment lost 7 bases and the J segment 2 bases; nucleotides outside the gene matches: 13. Germline CDR1 reads PRHDT; CDR2 reads FYEKMQ (reference sequence). The chain's CDR3 is CASTTRGGEVAYEQYF. For the CDR3, the DNA is TGTGCCAGCACCACCCGGGGGGGCGAAGTTGCCTACGAGCAGTACTTC.

The chain recombines TRBV19 with TRBJ1-1; no definite D call. Germline V gene data show CDR1 as LNHDA and CDR2 as SQIVND (reference sequence). Trimming stripped 8 bases from V and 0 bases from J, with 10 bases between. This CDR3 has 13 residues. The CDR3 sequence is CASGPVMNTEAFF. Here the CDR3 DNA reads TGTGCCAGTGGGCCAGTTATGAACACTGAAGCTTTCTTT.

The chain employs TRBV20-1 and TRBJ2-1, with 9 positions matching TRBD2. Germline-derived CDR1 and CDR2 are DFQATT and SNEGSKA (reference sequence). V trimming: 0 bases; J trimming: 3 bases; junction bases outside the gene matches: 6. The length of the CDR3 is 16 residues. The CDR3 DNA sequence: TGCAGTGCTAGAGATCTGACTAGCGGATACTACAATGAGCAGTTCTTC. It translates to CSARDLTSGYYNEQFF.

V and J are TRBV12-3 or TRBV12-4 and TRBJ1-2; D may be TRBD1 (5 bases). The CDR3 spans 12 residues. Trimming took off 5 bases at V and 6 bases at J, with 10 bases between the two ends. This CDR3 is CASSLDRNGYTF. DNA of the CDR3: TGTGCCAGCAGTCTCGACAGAAATGGCTACACCTTC.

The gene calls are TRBV20-1 and TRBJ2-1; D not certain. Germline CDR1 reads DFQATT; CDR2 reads SNEGSKA (reference sequence). Trimming left V 7 bases short and J 7 bases short, with 14 bases between. CDR3 length: 12 residues. This CDR3 reads CSVPPVGNEQFF. The CDR3 region has the DNA TGCAGTGTTCCACCGGTCGGGAATGAGCAGTTCTTC.

The chain carries TRBV27 and TRBJ1-1, with a tentative D call TRBD1 (5 bases). The germline V gene encodes CDR1 MNHEY and CDR2 SMNVEV (reference sequence). This CDR3 is 13 amino acids long. The V gene lost 2 bases and the J gene lost 5 bases, with 9 bases spanning the gap. CDR3 sequence reads: CASSLAGLTEAFF. The CDR3 bases are TGTGCCAGCAGTTTAGCGGGGCTTACTGAAGCTTTCTTT.

This sequence joins TRBV28 and TRBJ1-1, with 7 bases fitting TRBD1. There are 13 residues in the CDR3. After removal of 6 bases from V and 5 bases from J, the junction contained 6 bases not matched to a gene. Germline V gene data show CDR1 as MDHEN and CDR2 as SYDVKM. The CDR3 region is CASSLTGRTEAFF. CDR3 DNA sequence: TGTGCCAGCAGCCTGACAGGGCGAACTGAAGCTTTCTTT.

The CDR3 loop is CASSLSWTAYGYTF. In nucleotides, the CDR3 is TGTGCCAGCAGCTTGTCTTGGACAGCCTATGGCTACACCTTC. The chain recombines TRBV5-6 with TRBJ1-2, with D perhaps TRBD1 (6 bases). Trimming left V 1 base short and J 4 bases short, with 11 bases between. The CDR3 covers 14 residues. From germline, CDR1 is SGHDT and CDR2 YYEEEE.

The chain uses TRBV3-1 and TRBJ1-2, with D unresolved. V was shortened by 0 bases and J by 7 bases, with 6 bases between the two germline ends. The CDR3 runs to 12 residues. Germline values: CDR1 LGHDT, CDR2 YNNKEL (reference sequence). The CDR3 nucleotides read TGTGCCAGCAGCCAAGATTTGAGTGGCTACACCTTC. Translating it yields CASSQDLSGYTF.

J is TRBJ2-1 and V is TRBV6-6, with D maybe TRBD1 (5 bases). CDR1 and CDR2 (germline): MNHNY, SVGAGI (reference sequence). V was cut by 10 bases and J by 9 bases, with 10 bases left in between. The CDR3 is 10 residues long. CDR3 sequence: CATRAAEQFF. CDR3 sequence (DNA): TGTGCCACCAGGGCGGCTGAGCAGTTCTTC.

This rearrangement joins TRBV12-3 or TRBV12-4 to TRBJ2-3, with 9 bases lining up with TRBD2. Trimming cost V 3 bases and J 3 bases; bases outside gene matches: 4. CDR3 length equals 15 residues. CDR3 sequence: CASSFVGLATDTQYF. The CDR3 bases are TGTGCCAGCAGTTTTGTGGGACTAGCTACAGATACGCAGTATTTT.

The CDR3 is CASSYSSRENTEAFF. The CDR3 nucleotides are TGTGCCAGCAGTTACTCGAGTCGAGAGAACACTGAAGCTTTCTTT. The chain recombines TRBV6-6 with TRBJ1-1; D remains ambiguous. The germline V gene encodes CDR1 MNHNY and CDR2 SVGAGI (reference sequence). Trimming stripped 0 bases from V and 1 base from J, with 9 bases between. CDR3 length equals 15 residues.

CDR3 region: CASSFTGDGNEQYF. As DNA, the CDR3 is TGTGCCAGCAGCTTTACGGGAGACGGTAACGAGCAGTACTTC. The chain employs TRBV13 and TRBJ2-7, with a tentative D call TRBD2 (6 bases). CDR3 length equals 14 residues. With 3 bases removed from V and 5 bases from J, the gap between germline ends came to 14 bases. Germline assignment: CDR1 PRHDT and CDR2 FYEKMQ (reference sequence). The complete variable domain, with remaining parts taken from reference TRBV13 and TRBJ2-7, reads AAGVIQSPRHLIKEKRETATLKCYPIPRHDTVYWYQQGPGQDPQFLISFYEKMQSDKGSIPDRFSAQQFSDYHSELNMSSLELGDSALYFCASSFTGDGNEQYFGPGTRLTVT.

The chain is built from TRBV5-6 and TRBJ2-2, with no clear D. V lost 0 bases, J lost 5 bases, and 11 bases lay in between. From germline, CDR1 is SGHDT and CDR2 YYEEEE. This CDR3 contains 15 residues. CDR3 in DNA: TGTGCCAGCAGCTTGGTTGGTGCGTTTACCGGGGAGCTGTTTTTT. This sequence encodes CASSLVGAFTGELFF. Full variable domain (outside the CDR3, taken from reference TRBV5-6 and TRBJ2-2): DAGVTQSPTHLIKTRGQQVTLRCSPKSGHDTVSWYQQALGQGPQFIFQYYEEEERQRGNFPDRFSGHQFPNYSSELNVNALLLGDSALYLCASSLVGAFTGELFFGEGSRLTVL.